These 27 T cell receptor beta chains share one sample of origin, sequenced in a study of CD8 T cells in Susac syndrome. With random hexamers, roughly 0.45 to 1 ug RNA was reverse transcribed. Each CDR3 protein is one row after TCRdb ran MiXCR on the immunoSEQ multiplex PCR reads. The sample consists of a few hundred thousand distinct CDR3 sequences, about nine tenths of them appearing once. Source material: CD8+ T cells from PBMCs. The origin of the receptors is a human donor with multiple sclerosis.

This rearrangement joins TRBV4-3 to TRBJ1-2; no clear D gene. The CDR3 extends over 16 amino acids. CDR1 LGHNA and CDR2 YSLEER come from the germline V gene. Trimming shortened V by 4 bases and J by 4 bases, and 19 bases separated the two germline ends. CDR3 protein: CASSRTERGLVYGYTF. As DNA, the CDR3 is TGCGCCAGCAGCCGAACGGAGAGAGGTTTGGTCTATGGCTACACCTTC.

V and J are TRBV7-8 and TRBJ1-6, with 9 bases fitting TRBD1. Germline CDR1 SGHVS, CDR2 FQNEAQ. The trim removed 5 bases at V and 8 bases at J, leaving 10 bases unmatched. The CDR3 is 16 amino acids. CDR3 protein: CASSPSRGQGHSPLHF. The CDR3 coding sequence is TGTGCCAGCAGCCCTTCCCGAGGACAGGGGCATTCACCCCTCCACTTT.

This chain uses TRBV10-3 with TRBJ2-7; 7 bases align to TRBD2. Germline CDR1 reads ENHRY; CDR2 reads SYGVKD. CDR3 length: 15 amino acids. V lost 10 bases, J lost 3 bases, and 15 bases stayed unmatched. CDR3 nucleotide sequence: TGTGCCACCGCTGGATACGGGAGGCCTAACTACGAGCAGTACTTC. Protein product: CATAGYGRPNYEQYF.

The CDR3 loop reads CASSAAGTIRPNTGELFF. CDR3 DNA sequence: TGTGCCAGCAGCGCCGCAGGGACCATCCGGCCAAACACCGGGGAGCTGTTTTTT. This rearrangement joins TRBV5-4 to TRBJ2-2; the D gene could be TRBD1 or TRBD2 (5 bases each). Germline CDR1 and CDR2: SGHNT and YYREEE (reference sequence). V shed 4 bases and J shed 2 bases, with 21 bases lying between them. The CDR3 is 18 amino acids.

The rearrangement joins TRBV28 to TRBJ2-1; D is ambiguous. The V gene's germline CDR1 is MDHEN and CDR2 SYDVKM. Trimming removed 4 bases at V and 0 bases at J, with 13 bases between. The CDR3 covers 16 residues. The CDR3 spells CASSSPSESSYNEQFF. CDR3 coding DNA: TGTGCCAGCAGTTCCCCATCGGAGAGCTCCTACAATGAGCAGTTCTTC.

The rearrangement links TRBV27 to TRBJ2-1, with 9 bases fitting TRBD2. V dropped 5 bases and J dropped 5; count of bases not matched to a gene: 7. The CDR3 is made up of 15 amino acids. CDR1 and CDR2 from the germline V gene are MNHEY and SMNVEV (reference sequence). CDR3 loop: CASSISGSAHNEQFF. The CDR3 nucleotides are TGTGCCAGCAGTATTAGCGGGAGTGCCCACAATGAGCAGTTCTTC.

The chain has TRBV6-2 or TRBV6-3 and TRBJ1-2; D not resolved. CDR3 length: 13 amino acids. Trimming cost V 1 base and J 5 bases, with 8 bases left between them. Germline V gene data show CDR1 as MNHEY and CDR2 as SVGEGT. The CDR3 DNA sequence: TGTGCCAGCAGTTACTTGAAGGATTATGGCTACACCTTC. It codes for CASSYLKDYGYTF.

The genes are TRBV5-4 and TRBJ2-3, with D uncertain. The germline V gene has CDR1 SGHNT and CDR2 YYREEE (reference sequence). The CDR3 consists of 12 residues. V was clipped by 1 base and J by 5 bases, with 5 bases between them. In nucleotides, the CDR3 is TGTGCCAGCAGCTTGAACTTAGATACGCAGTATTTT. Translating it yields CASSLNLDTQYF.

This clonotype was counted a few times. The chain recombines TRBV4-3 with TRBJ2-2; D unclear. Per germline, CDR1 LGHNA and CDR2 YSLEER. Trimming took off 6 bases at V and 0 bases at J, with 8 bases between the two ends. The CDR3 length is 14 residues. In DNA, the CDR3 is TGCGCCAGCAGTACGGTTTCGAACACCGGGGAGCTGTTTTTT. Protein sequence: CASSTVSNTGELFF.

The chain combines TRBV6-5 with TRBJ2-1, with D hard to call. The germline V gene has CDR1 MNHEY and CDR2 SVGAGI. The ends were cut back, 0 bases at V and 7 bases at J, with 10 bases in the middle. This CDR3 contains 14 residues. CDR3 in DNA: TGTGCCAGCAGTTACTCGCAGCTTGGGAATGAGCAGTTCTTC. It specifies CASSYSQLGNEQFF.

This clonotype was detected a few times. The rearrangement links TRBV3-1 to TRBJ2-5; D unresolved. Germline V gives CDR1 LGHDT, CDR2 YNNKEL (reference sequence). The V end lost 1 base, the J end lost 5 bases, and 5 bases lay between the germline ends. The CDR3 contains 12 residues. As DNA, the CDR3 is TGTGCCAGCAGCCAAGGTTGGGAGACCCAGTACTTC. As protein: CASSQGWETQYF.

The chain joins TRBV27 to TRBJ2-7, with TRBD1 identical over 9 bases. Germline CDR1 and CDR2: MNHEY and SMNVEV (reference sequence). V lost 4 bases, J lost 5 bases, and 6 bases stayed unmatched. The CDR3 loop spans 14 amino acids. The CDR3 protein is CASSSRDRVHEQYF. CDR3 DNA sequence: TGTGCCAGCAGTTCCCGGGACAGGGTCCACGAGCAGTACTTC.

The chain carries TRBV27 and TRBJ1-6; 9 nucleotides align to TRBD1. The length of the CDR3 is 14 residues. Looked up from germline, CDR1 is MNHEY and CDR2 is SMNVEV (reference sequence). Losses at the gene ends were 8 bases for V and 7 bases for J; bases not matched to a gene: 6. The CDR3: CASRLTGGNSPLHF. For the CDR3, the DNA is TGTGCCAGCCGACTGACAGGGGGGAATTCACCCCTCCACTTT.

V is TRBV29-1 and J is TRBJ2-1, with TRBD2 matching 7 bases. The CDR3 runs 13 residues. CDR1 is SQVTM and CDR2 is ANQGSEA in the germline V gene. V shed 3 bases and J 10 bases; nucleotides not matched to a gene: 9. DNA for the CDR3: TGCAGCGTTGATGGGGGAGGGCCGGTGGAGCAGTTCTTC. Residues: CSVDGGGPVEQFF.

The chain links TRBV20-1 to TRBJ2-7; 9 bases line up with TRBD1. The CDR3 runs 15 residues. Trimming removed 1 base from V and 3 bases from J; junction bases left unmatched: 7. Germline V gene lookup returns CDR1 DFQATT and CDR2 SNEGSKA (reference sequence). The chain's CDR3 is CSARGTGARFYEQYF. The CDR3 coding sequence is TGCAGTGCTAGAGGGACAGGGGCAAGGTTCTACGAGCAGTACTTC.

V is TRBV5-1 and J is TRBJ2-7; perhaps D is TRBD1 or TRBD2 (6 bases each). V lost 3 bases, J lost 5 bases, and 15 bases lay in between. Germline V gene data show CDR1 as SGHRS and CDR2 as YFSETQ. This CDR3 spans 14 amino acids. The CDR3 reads CASSSGAGVNEQYF. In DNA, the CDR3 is TGCGCCAGCAGCTCGGGGGCAGGGGTGAACGAGCAGTACTTC.

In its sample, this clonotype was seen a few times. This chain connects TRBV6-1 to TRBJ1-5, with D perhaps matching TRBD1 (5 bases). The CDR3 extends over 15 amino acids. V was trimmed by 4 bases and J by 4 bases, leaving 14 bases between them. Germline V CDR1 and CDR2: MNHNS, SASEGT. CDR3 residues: CASSVADGHNQPQHF. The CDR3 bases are TGTGCCAGCAGTGTCGCGGACGGACATAATCAGCCCCAGCATTTT.

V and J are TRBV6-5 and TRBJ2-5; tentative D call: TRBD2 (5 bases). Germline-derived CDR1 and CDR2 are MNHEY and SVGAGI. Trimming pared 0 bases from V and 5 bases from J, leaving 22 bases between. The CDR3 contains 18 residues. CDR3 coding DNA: TGTGCCAGCAGTTACTCGAGAACTGATGGACTCACTGGGGAGACCCAGTACTTC. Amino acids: CASSYSRTDGLTGETQYF.

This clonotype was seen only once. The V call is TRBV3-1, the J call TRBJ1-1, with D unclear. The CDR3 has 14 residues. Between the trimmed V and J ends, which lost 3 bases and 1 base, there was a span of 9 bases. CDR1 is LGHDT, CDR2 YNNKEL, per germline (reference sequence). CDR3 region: CASSQVTQNTEAFF. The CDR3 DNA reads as TGTGCCAGCAGCCAGGTAACTCAGAACACTGAAGCTTTCTTT.

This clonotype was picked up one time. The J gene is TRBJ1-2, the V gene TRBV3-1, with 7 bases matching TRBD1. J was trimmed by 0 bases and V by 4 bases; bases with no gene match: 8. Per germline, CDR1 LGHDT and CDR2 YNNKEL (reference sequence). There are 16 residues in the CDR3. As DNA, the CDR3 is TGTGCCAGCAGCCCTAGACAGGGACGAGCTAACTATGGCTACACCTTC. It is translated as CASSPRQGRANYGYTF.

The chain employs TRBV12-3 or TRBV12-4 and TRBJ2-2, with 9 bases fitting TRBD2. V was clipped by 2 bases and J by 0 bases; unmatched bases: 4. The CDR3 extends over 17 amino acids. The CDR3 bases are TGTGCCAGCAGTTTACTAGCGGGGTTTCCGAACACCGGGGAGCTGTTTTTT. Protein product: CASSLLAGFPNTGELFF.

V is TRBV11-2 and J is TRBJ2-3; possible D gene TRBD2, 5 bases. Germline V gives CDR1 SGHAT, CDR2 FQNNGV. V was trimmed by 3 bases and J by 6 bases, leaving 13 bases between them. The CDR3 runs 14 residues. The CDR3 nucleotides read TGTGCCAGCAGCTTCTCTTCCCAGCGGGATACGCAGTATTTT. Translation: CASSFSSQRDTQYF.

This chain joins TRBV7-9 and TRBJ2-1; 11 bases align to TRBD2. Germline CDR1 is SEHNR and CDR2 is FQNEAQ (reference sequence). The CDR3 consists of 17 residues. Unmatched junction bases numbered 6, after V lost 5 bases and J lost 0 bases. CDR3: CASSPRLAGPSYNEQFF. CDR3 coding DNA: TGTGCCAGCAGCCCCAGACTAGCGGGGCCCTCCTACAATGAGCAGTTCTTC.

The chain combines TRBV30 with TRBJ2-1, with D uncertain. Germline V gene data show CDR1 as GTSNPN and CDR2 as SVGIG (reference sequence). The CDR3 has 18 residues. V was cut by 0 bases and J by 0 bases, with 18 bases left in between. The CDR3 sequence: CAWSVGQVWAVSYNEQFF. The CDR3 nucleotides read TGTGCCTGGAGTGTTGGGCAAGTTTGGGCAGTCTCCTACAATGAGCAGTTCTTC. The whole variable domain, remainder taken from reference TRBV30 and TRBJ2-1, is SQTIHQWPATLVQPVGSPLSLECTVEGTSNPNLYWYRQAAGRGLQLLFYSVGIGQISSEVPQNLSASRPQDRQFILSSKKLLLSDSGFYLCAWSVGQVWAVSYNEQFFGPGTRLTVL.

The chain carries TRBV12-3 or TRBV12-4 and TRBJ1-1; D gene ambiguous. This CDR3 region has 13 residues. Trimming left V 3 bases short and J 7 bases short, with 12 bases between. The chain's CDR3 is CASSLWTGDEAFF. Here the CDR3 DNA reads TGTGCCAGCAGTTTGTGGACCGGGGATGAAGCTTTCTTT.

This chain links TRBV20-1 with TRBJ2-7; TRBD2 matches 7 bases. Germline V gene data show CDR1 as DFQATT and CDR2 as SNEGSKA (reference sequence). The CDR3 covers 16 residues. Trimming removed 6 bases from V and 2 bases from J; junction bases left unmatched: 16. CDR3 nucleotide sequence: TGCAGTGCCCAGGGAGGTGTCGGGGGGTACACCTACGAGCAGTACTTC. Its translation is CSAQGGVGGYTYEQYF.

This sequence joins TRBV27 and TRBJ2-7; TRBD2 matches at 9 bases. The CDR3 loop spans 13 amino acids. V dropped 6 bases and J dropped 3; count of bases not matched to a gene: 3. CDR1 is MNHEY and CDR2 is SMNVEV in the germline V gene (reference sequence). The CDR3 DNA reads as TGTGCCAGCAGGACTAGCGGCAACTACGAGCAGTACTTC. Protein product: CASRTSGNYEQYF.